This is a list of T cell receptor beta chains from one sample in a study of T cell repertoires in cytomegalovirus infection. For these receptors, no antigen is known. TCRdb re-called the reads through MiXCR, storing one row per CDR3 protein. This sample has about 700,000 distinct CDR3 sequences, with around a third found just once. The sequencing used cultured PBMCs, collected from culture after CMV antigen stimulation. Receptor source: a human donor in good health (CMV status not recorded). Some clones in this sample may be carry-over from other donors' samples. Each CDR3 is given with its conserved first and last residue. A D gene is named only where the DNA matches it firmly. Clone size is not always given. Where it is, it says once, few, many or a class for expanded clones.

D: .
size: many
V: TRBV7-9
J: TRBJ2-2
DNA: TGTGCCACCACGAAGATGGGGGCCCCTCGTAACTCACCCTTGGGCACCGGGGAGCTGTTTTTT
CDR3: CATTKMGAPRNSPLGTGELFF

D: TRBD2
size: .
V: TRBV12-3/TRBV12-4
J: TRBJ2-3
DNA: TGTGCCAGCAGTCCCCGACTAGCGGGAACAGATACGCAGTATTTT
CDR3: CASSPRLAGTDTQYF

D: TRBD2
size: .
V: TRBV5-4
J: TRBJ2-5
DNA: TGTGCCAGCAGCTTCTCCCCTACTAGCGCCGAGACCCAGTACTTC
CDR3: CASSFSPTSAETQYF

D: TRBD2
size: many
V: TRBV7-2
J: TRBJ2-3
DNA: TGTGCCAGCAGCTTATCCTGGGACGGGGGGGCCATTCGGGATACGCAGTATTTT
CDR3: CASSLSWDGGAIRDTQYF

D: .
size: few
V: TRBV7-2
J: TRBJ1-1
DNA: TGTGCCAGCAGCTTTTTACAGGACACTGAAGCTTTCTTT
CDR3: CASSFLQDTEAFF

D: .
size: few
V: TRBV7-8
J: TRBJ1-5
DNA: TGTGCCAGCAGCTTAGATGTTAGTGGTAGCAATCAGCCCCAGCATTTT
CDR3: CASSLDVSGSNQPQHF

D: .
size: few
V: TRBV12-3/TRBV12-4
J: TRBJ2-1
DNA: TGTGCCAGCAGATTAGGGAGGAGGGGTCGGCACAATGAGCAGTTCTTC
CDR3: CASRLGRRGRHNEQFF

D: TRBD1
size: .
V: TRBV4-1
J: TRBJ1-4
DNA: TGCGCCAGCAGCCAAGAAACAGGGGGGAATGAAAAACTGTTTTTT
CDR3: CASSQETGGNEKLFF

D: TRBD2
size: few
V: TRBV9
J: TRBJ2-3
DNA: TGTGCCAGCAGCGTAACTAGCGGGAGGGATACGCAGTATTTT
CDR3: CASSVTSGRDTQYF

D: TRBD2
size: .
V: TRBV29-1
J: TRBJ2-3
DNA: TGCAGCGTTGACCCCCGGGGGGGCAGGTCAGATACGCAGTATTTT
CDR3: CSVDPRGGRSDTQYF

D: .
size: .
V: TRBV6-8
J: TRBJ2-6
DNA: TGTGCCAGCAGTTACTCGGCTCTCTCTGGGGCCAACGTCCTGACTTTC
CDR3: CASSYSALSGANVLTF

D: .
size: many
V: TRBV7-2
J: TRBJ2-1
DNA: TGTGCCAGCAGCCCCTATAAACCCCTTCGGGATGAGCAGTTCTTC
CDR3: CASSPYKPLRDEQFF

D: TRBD1
size: .
V: TRBV28
J: TRBJ2-4
DNA: TGTGCCAGCAGTTTCCTAGGCCTGGACAGGGTAGAAGGCAAAAACATTCAGTACTTC
CDR3: CASSFLGLDRVEGKNIQYF

D: .
size: many
V: TRBV7-2
J: TRBJ1-5
DNA: TGTGCCTCCCGAGGAGGGAGCAATCAGCCCCAGCATTTT
CDR3: CASRGGSNQPQHF

D: TRBD1
size: few
V: TRBV27
J: TRBJ2-7
DNA: TGTGCCAGCAGCTCCCTAATGGGGACAGCCTACGAGCAGTACTTC
CDR3: CASSSLMGTAYEQYF

D: .
size: few
V: TRBV7-8
J: TRBJ1-2
DNA: TGTGCCAGCAGCTTGGATCCAGACTCTAACTATGGCTACACCTTC
CDR3: CASSLDPDSNYGYTF

D: TRBD2
size: many
V: TRBV7-2
J: TRBJ2-7
DNA: TGTGCCAGCAGCTTGACAGGCGGGGGGGGACGCTACGAGCAGTACTTC
CDR3: CASSLTGGGGRYEQYF

D: .
size: .
V: TRBV7-8
J: TRBJ1-4
DNA: TGTGCCAGCAGCTTAGCGCAAACAGCAGCAACTAATGAAAAACTGTTTTTT
CDR3: CASSLAQTAATNEKLFF

D: TRBD1
size: .
V: TRBV6-4
J: TRBJ2-2
DNA: TGTGCCAGCAGTGCCTTCTCTGGACAGGGAAGCTCTGAGCTGTTTTTT
CDR3: CASSAFSGQGSSELFF

D: TRBD1
size: .
V: TRBV11-2
J: TRBJ2-7
DNA: TGTGCCAGCAGGAAAACGGGACAGGGGGACGAGCAGTACTTC
CDR3: CASRKTGQGDEQYF

D: TRBD1
size: .
V: TRBV19
J: TRBJ2-1
DNA: TGTGCCAGTAGTTGGGACAGGGCTGGGGATGAGCAGTTCTTC
CDR3: CASSWDRAGDEQFF

D: .
size: .
V: TRBV24-1
J: TRBJ2-1
DNA: TGTGCCACCAGTGATTTGCTAGGGTTTGAGCAGTTCTTC
CDR3: CATSDLLGFEQFF

D: .
size: once
V: TRBV7-4
J: TRBJ2-7
DNA: TGTGCCAGCAGCTCCGGGCTAGAAGGTTACAACGAGCAGTACTTC
CDR3: CASSSGLEGYNEQYF

D: .
size: few
V: TRBV12-3/TRBV12-4
J: TRBJ1-5
DNA: TGTGCCAGCAGTTTTGACAGAAAACAGCCCCAGCATTTT
CDR3: CASSFDRKQPQHF

D: .
size: .
V: TRBV19
J: TRBJ2-3
DNA: TGTGCCACCGGAGGGAGCACCCGTTGGGGCACAGATACGCAGTATTTT
CDR3: CATGGSTRWGTDTQYF

D: .
size: .
V: TRBV28
J: TRBJ1-5
DNA: TGTGCCAGCAGTTCGCTACAGGGAGGGGATCAGCCCCAGCATTTT
CDR3: CASSSLQGGDQPQHF

D: .
size: .
V: TRBV10-3
J: TRBJ1-1
DNA: TGTGCCATCGGGACGGGGGGTGCAGCTTTCTTT
CDR3: CAIGTGGAAFF

D: TRBD1
size: few
V: TRBV6-6
J: TRBJ2-1
DNA: TGTGCCAGCAGTTACTCCGCACGGGACAGGACCAACGAGCAGTTCTTC
CDR3: CASSYSARDRTNEQFF

D: .
size: .
V: TRBV6-1
J: TRBJ1-3
DNA: TGTGCCAGCAGTGAAGCTGGCGGAAGCTCTGGAAACACCATGTATTTT
CDR3: CASSEAGGSSGNTMYF

D: TRBD2
size: .
V: TRBV27
J: TRBJ2-1
DNA: TGTGCCATCCGCCGACTAGCGGGAGGAAGGAATGAGCAGTTCTTC
CDR3: CAIRRLAGGRNEQFF

D: .
size: .
V: TRBV7-2
J: TRBJ2-4
DNA: TGTGCCAGCAGCCCCCGGGAAGGACTGGGGTTAGCCAAAAACATTCAGTACTTC
CDR3: CASSPREGLGLAKNIQYF

D: .
size: .
V: TRBV6-1
J: TRBJ2-3
DNA: TGTGCCAGCAGTGAAGCGCAAGGAGATACGCAGTATTTT
CDR3: CASSEAQGDTQYF

D: TRBD2
size: few
V: TRBV5-1
J: TRBJ2-1
DNA: TGCGCCAGCAGCCTACCAATGACTAGCGGCAACAATGAGCAGTTCTTC
CDR3: CASSLPMTSGNNEQFF

D: TRBD1
size: few
V: TRBV7-2
J: TRBJ2-1
DNA: TGTGCCAGCAGCTATAGGACAGGTCCTAATGAGCAGTTCTTC
CDR3: CASSYRTGPNEQFF

D: .
size: .
V: TRBV10-3
J: TRBJ1-1
DNA: TGTGCCATCAGTGACCCCGACGGGAACACTGAAGCTTTCTTT
CDR3: CAISDPDGNTEAFF

D: .
size: many
V: TRBV7-2
J: TRBJ2-3
DNA: TGTGCCAGCAGCTTAGGGGGGCGGGCAGATACGCAGTATTTT
CDR3: CASSLGGRADTQYF

D: .
size: .
V: TRBV7-9
J: TRBJ1-3
DNA: TGTGCCAGCAGCGACCCCCCGGGGACGAGTTTGGCTGGAAACACCATATATTTT
CDR3: CASSDPPGTSLAGNTIYF